This TCR beta chain comes out of a study of PD-L1 blockade in urothelial cancer. Sequenced by immunoSEQ multiplex PCR; TCRdb stores in-frame clones only, minus some. The sample has roughly 110,000 clones; 91% are singletons. J gave up 3 bases and V 1 base, and 12 bases lay outside the gene matches. The CDR3 spans 18 residues. Germline values: CDR1 SEHNR, CDR2 FQNEAQ (reference sequence). Sample time point: peripheral blood 6 weeks after treatment start. The chain uses TRBV7-9 and TRBJ1-5; TRBD1 aligns across 7 bases. The sequence derives from a man aged 60-69 years with urothelial cancer. Sequenced material: PBMCs, taken around atezolizumab (anti-PD-L1) treatment. This CDR3 is CASSLGIQATGDNQPQHF. The CDR3 DNA follows: TGTGCCAGCAGCTTAGGTATCCAAGCCACAGGGGACAATCAGCCCCAGCATTTT.